This passage covers 17 T cell receptor beta chains from one sample sequenced in a study of blood T cells in healthy people across ages. With a J-beta primer mix and a sample-barcoded 5' primer, a second PCR ran roughly 6 to 12 cycles. MiXCR, run by TCRdb on the 5' RACE reads, gives a single entry per CDR3 protein. The top ten hold 20% to 25% of the sample, which has about 730,000 distinct CDR3 sequences, roughly 47% seen once. Sequenced: blood. The receptors originated from a woman aged 55-69 years in good health.

The chain has TRBV10-3 and TRBJ2-7; D might be TRBD1 (6 bases). Germline CDR1 reads ENHRY; CDR2 reads SYGVKD. Trimming cost V 5 bases and J 4 bases, with 12 bases left between them. The CDR3 totals 13 residues. The CDR3: CAISWTDSYEQYF. The DNA of the CDR3 is TGTGCCATCAGTTGGACAGATTCGTACGAGCAGTACTTC.

This clonotype was counted only a few times. The chain joins TRBV7-3 to TRBJ2-1, with 11 bases matching TRBD2. Germline V CDR1 and CDR2: SGHTA, FQGTGA. J gave up 8 bases and V 5 bases, and 11 bases lay outside the gene matches. This CDR3 region has 16 residues. In nucleotides, the CDR3 is TGTGCCAGCAGCCTCTTCCCCGGGACTAGCGGCGATGAGCAGTTCTTC. Encoded protein: CASSLFPGTSGDEQFF.

This clonotype was seen more than once but under ten times. The chain combines TRBV7-9 with TRBJ2-5, with D possibly TRBD2 on 6 matching bases. From germline, CDR1 is SEHNR and CDR2 FQNEAQ (reference sequence). The germline V and J ends were trimmed by 8 bases and 5 bases, with 15 bases remaining between them. CDR3 length equals 13 residues. In nucleotides, the CDR3 is TGTGCCAGCGTCAAAGGAGGGACGGAGACCCAGTACTTC. Encoded protein: CASVKGGTETQYF.

The rearrangement joins TRBV20-1 to TRBJ1-6, with a tentative D call TRBD1 (5 bases). The CDR3 sequence is 13 residues long. Germline CDR1 and CDR2: DFQATT and SNEGSKA (reference sequence). V lost 8 bases to trimming and J lost 5 bases, with 13 bases between them. CDR3 coding DNA: TGCAGTCCCATGACAGAGAATAATTCACCCCTCCACTTT. The encoded protein is CSPMTENNSPLHF.

This clonotype was seen a handful of times. The chain combines TRBV18 with TRBJ2-7; 9 positions agree with TRBD1. Germline CDR1 and CDR2: KGHSH and LQKENI. J gave up 6 bases and V 5 bases, and 5 bases lay outside the gene matches. This CDR3 comprises 13 residues. For the CDR3, the DNA is TGTGCCAGCTCAGCAGGACAGGGGAGCGAGCAGTACTTC. Amino acids: CASSAGQGSEQYF.

For this clonotype: A much more abundant neighbour one base away suggests this may be a read error. The genes are TRBV29-1 and TRBJ2-1; TRBD1 agrees at 11 bases. Germline values: CDR1 SQVTM, CDR2 ANQGSEA. The CDR3 is 15 amino acids. The CDR3 region is CSYQRTGGFDNERFF. CDR3 sequence (DNA): TGCAGCTACCAAAGGACAGGGGGCTTTGACAATGAGCGGTTCTTC.

The rearrangement uses TRBV7-2 and TRBJ2-2, with D possibly being TRBD1 (7 bases). Germline CDR1 is SGHTA and CDR2 is FQGNSA. This CDR3 spans 17 amino acids. V gave up 3 bases and J gave up 3 bases, with 17 bases separating them. CDR3: CASSLVRQGGDTGELFF. CDR3 coding DNA: TGTGCCAGCAGCTTGGTTCGACAGGGCGGGGACACCGGGGAGCTGTTTTTT.

The V call is TRBV5-1, the J call TRBJ2-3, with TRBD1 matching over 7 bases. Per germline, CDR1 SGHRS and CDR2 YFSETQ. The CDR3 consists of 15 residues. After removal of 6 bases from V and 1 base from J, the junction contained 8 bases not matched to a gene. The CDR3 DNA follows: TGCGCCAGCACCCAGGGGGACCCGCGCACAGATACGCAGTATTTT. Protein sequence: CASTQGDPRTDTQYF.

Concerning this clonotype: The junction shows a germline mismatch at one end, possibly a read error. The chain has TRBV29-1 and TRBJ2-3, with D possibly being TRBD1 or TRBD2 (5 bases each). Germline V lookup: CDR1 SQVTM, CDR2 ANQGSEA. The CDR3 is 13 residues long. The CDR3 region is CSVEDLRGDMQYF. In DNA form, the CDR3 reads TGCAGCGTTGAAGATTTAAGGGGAGATATGCAGTATTTT.

Of note for this clonotype: This sequence may be a read error, since a much larger clone differs from it by one base. The chain has TRBV4-3 and TRBJ2-5; TRBD2 matches at 7 bases. This CDR3 contains 14 residues. Germline CDR1 is LGHNA and CDR2 is YSLEER. Trimming cost V 0 bases and J 11 bases; bases outside gene matches: 9. Written as DNA, the CDR3 is TGCGCCAGCAGCCAAGACAGCGGGACGAATGAGCAGTACTTC. The encoded protein is CASSQDSGTNEQYF.

The chain couples TRBV28 to TRBJ2-2; TRBD2 is a possible D gene (5 bases). This CDR3 comprises 14 residues. Deletions cut 2 bases from V and 5 bases from J, with 9 bases between. CDR1 and CDR2 (germline): MDHEN, SYDVKM. Here the CDR3 reads CASSLNRDTGELFF. CDR3 coding DNA: TGTGCCAGCAGTTTAAACCGGGATACCGGGGAGCTGTTTTTT.

This sequence joins TRBV7-2 and TRBJ2-7, with a possible D match to TRBD1 (7 bases). The CDR3 is made up of 16 amino acids. V lost 3 bases and J 2 bases, leaving 17 bases between the germline ends. CDR1 is SGHTA and CDR2 is FQGNSA in the germline V gene. CDR3 bases: TGTGCCAGCAGCTTGACCGACAGGGACTCCACCTACGAGCAGTACTTC. It encodes CASSLTDRDSTYEQYF.

This clonotype was detected only a few times. The chain couples TRBV28 to TRBJ2-7, with 10 bases matching TRBD1. Germline values: CDR1 MDHEN, CDR2 SYDVKM. CDR3 length: 14 residues. The trim removed 8 bases at V and 4 bases at J, leaving 8 bases unmatched. CDR3: CASVTRDRGYEQYF. The CDR3 DNA sequence: TGTGCCAGCGTCACTCGGGACAGGGGTTACGAGCAGTACTTC.

This rearrangement joins TRBV29-1 to TRBJ2-5; D is unclear. The CDR3 is made up of 10 amino acids. Germline assignment: CDR1 SQVTM and CDR2 ANQGSEA. V was pared by 3 bases and J by 5 bases, with 4 bases between. CDR3 bases: TGCAGCGTTGACTGGGAGACCCAGTACTTC. Translation gives CSVDWETQYF.

The chain joins TRBV20-1 to TRBJ2-5; no clear D gene. Germline assignment: CDR1 DFQATT and CDR2 SNEGSKA (reference sequence). Deletions cut 3 bases from V and 2 bases from J, with 7 bases between. The CDR3 is 12 amino acids. In DNA, the CDR3 is TGCAGTGCTAGTACCCATCAAGAGACCCAGTACTTC. Protein sequence: CSASTHQETQYF.

This chain uses TRBV18 with TRBJ2-3, with D perhaps matching TRBD2 (5 bases). V lost 3 bases, J lost 2 bases, and 18 bases lay in between. The V gene's germline CDR1 is KGHSH and CDR2 LQKENI. This CDR3 spans 17 amino acids. The CDR3: CASSPRNAGSLTDTQYF. The CDR3 DNA reads TGTGCCAGCTCACCCAGGAACGCGGGTTCTCTCACAGATACGCAGTATTTT.

The rearrangement uses TRBV6-5 and TRBJ2-7; possible D gene TRBD2, 7 bases. The J call may be mistaken, given a closer DNA end match to TRBJ2-5. Germline CDR1 is MNHEY and CDR2 is SVGAGI. This CDR3 is built from 18 residues. The CDR3 nucleotides are TGTGCCAGCAGTTACTCGACGTCCCTTAGGGGGGGCCGGGAGACCCAGTACTTC. Its protein product is CASSYSTSLRGGRETQYF.